The rows below give T cell receptor beta chains drawn from one sample of a study of T cells after posttransplantation cyclophosphamide. Repertoires were generated with immunoSEQ multiplex PCR, while TCRdb's copy carries only in-frame clones and drops some. The table lists around 6,200 clones, roughly 92% of them singletons, with around 4.3% in the top ten. The material was CD8+ T cells sorted from blood, obtained after allogeneic stem cell transplant with posttransplant cyclophosphamide. These TCRs come from a male patient over 55 who received an allogeneic stem cell transplant from a related donor and was CMV-positive. Some T cells may be transferred from the graft donor. CDR3s include the opening cysteine and the closing phenylalanine or tryptophan. D genes are given only for firm matches. Only part of the rows carry a size: once, few, many, or a class if the clone is expanded.

abundance: .
j_gene: TRBJ2-7
d_gene: .
v_gene: TRBV7-2
CDR3aa: CASSPGTYLYEQYF
CDR3nt: TGTGCCAGCAGCCCTGGGACTTACTTGTACGAGCAGTACTTC

abundance: .
j_gene: TRBJ1-4
d_gene: .
v_gene: TRBV11-2
CDR3aa: CASSSPTGREKLFF
CDR3nt: TGTGCCAGCAGCTCCCCGACGGGAAGAGAAAAACTGTTTTTT

abundance: .
j_gene: TRBJ2-7
d_gene: .
v_gene: TRBV9
CDR3aa: CASSDGLSYEQYF
CDR3nt: TGTGCCAGCAGCGATGGACTTTCCTACGAGCAGTACTTC

abundance: .
j_gene: TRBJ2-5
d_gene: .
v_gene: TRBV5-6
CDR3aa: CASSLGPSFRETQYF
CDR3nt: TGTGCCAGCAGCTTGGGGCCTAGCTTTAGAGAGACCCAGTACTTC

abundance: .
j_gene: TRBJ2-3
d_gene: .
v_gene: TRBV27
CDR3aa: CASSLSGSEDTQYF
CDR3nt: TGTGCCAGCAGTTTATCGGGGAGTGAAGATACGCAGTATTTT

abundance: .
j_gene: TRBJ1-1
d_gene: .
v_gene: TRBV25-1
CDR3aa: CASSDVQGGEAFF
CDR3nt: TGTGCCAGCAGTGACGTCCAGGGTGGTGAAGCTTTCTTT

abundance: .
j_gene: TRBJ2-1
d_gene: .
v_gene: TRBV6-6
CDR3aa: CASSYFAGANNEQFF
CDR3nt: TGTGCCAGCAGTTACTTCGCGGGGGCAAACAATGAGCAGTTCTTC

abundance: once
j_gene: TRBJ2-5
d_gene: TRBD2
v_gene: TRBV6-5
CDR3aa: CASSYSTSGGSETQYF
CDR3nt: TGTGCCAGCAGTTACTCCACTAGCGGGGGGTCGGAGACCCAGTACTTC

abundance: .
j_gene: TRBJ2-2
d_gene: TRBD2
v_gene: TRBV7-9
CDR3aa: CASSPTSGGAAGELFF
CDR3nt: TGTGCCAGCAGCCCCACTAGCGGGGGGGCGGCCGGGGAGCTGTTTTTT

abundance: .
j_gene: TRBJ2-1
d_gene: TRBD2
v_gene: TRBV9
CDR3aa: CASSAASGALNNEQFF
CDR3nt: TGTGCCAGCAGCGCAGCAAGCGGGGCCCTTAACAATGAGCAGTTCTTC

abundance: .
j_gene: TRBJ2-7
d_gene: .
v_gene: TRBV6-1
CDR3aa: CASSSPSGEQYF
CDR3nt: TGTGCCAGCAGTTCTCCAAGCGGGGAGCAGTACTTC

abundance: .
j_gene: TRBJ2-2
d_gene: TRBD1
v_gene: TRBV28
CDR3aa: CASSLTGGMDGELFF
CDR3nt: TGTGCCAGCAGTTTAACAGGGGGAATGGACGGGGAGCTGTTTTTT

abundance: .
j_gene: TRBJ1-6
d_gene: TRBD1
v_gene: TRBV19
CDR3aa: CASGPGQALHF
CDR3nt: TGTGCCAGTGGCCCGGGACAGGCCCTCCACTTT